One T cell receptor beta chain is described in this entry. This table comes from immunoSEQ multiplex PCR, and its TCRdb copy is limited to in-frame clones, with some not included. The sample shows 150,000 to 200,000 clones, roughly 84% of them seen only once. These data are taken from a study of blood T cell repertoires in COVID-19. Study in general: In each case, the material was cDNA or gDNA derived from T cells, B-cell-depleted T cells, or PBMCs.

The V end lost 6 bases, the J end lost 2 bases, and 13 bases lay between the germline ends. The germline V gene has CDR1 MNHEY and CDR2 SMNVEV (reference sequence). This CDR3 has 14 amino acids. Sequences were obtained from PBMCs or T cells enriched from blood (not recorded which). This TCR was sampled from a middle-aged man who had recovered from COVID-19. This chain links TRBV27 with TRBJ1-1; D unresolved. CDR3 nucleotide sequence: TGTGCCAGCAGGGCTAGAGGGTCCAACACTGAAGCTTTCTTT. Translated: CASRARGSNTEAFF.